A selection of T cell receptor beta chains follows, all from one sample in a study of CXCR3-negative and CXCR3-positive naive CD8 T cells. TCRdb reprocessed the 5' RACE reads and stores each CDR3 protein as one record, lacking DNA. The record lists approximately 62,000 distinct CDR3 sequences, of which the ten most abundant hold approximately 4.5%. The sequenced sample was naive CXCR3- CD8+ T cells from blood. The receptor set was obtained from a human donor in good health. Some clones in this sample may be carry-over from other donors' samples. Both conserved end residues are part of each CDR3.

j_call | v_call | cdr3_aa
TRBJ2-3 | TRBV28 | CASSQDREESDTQYF
TRBJ2-1 | TRBV19 | CASSPTSGGTYNEQFF
TRBJ2-7 | TRBV27 | CASSLLGDYSYEQYF
TRBJ2-1 | TRBV28 | CASMGIAYNEQFF
TRBJ2-1 | TRBV29-1 | CSVEDRGNEQFF
TRBJ2-1 | TRBV29-1 | CSVSDRVSENEQFF
TRBJ1-1 | TRBV12-3/TRBV12-4 | CASSFDGAEAFF
TRBJ2-7 | TRBV29-1 | CSVEFRGAYEQYF
TRBJ1-5 | TRBV20-1 | CSARDPGDQPQHF
TRBJ1-6 | TRBV28 | CASSLLDRGSNSPLHF
TRBJ2-1 | TRBV7-2 | CASSLAGLNEQFF